Sequencing of this T cell receptor (beta chain) was carried out in a study of T cell repertoires in cytomegalovirus infection. Study in general: CMV infection together with matching HLA type was indicated by public TCR beta signatures.

Notes on the study in general: The ex vivo response was dominated by HLA-C-restricted CMV-specific TCR beta clonotypes. Cumulative frequency (of public TCR beta family members) identified carriers of CMV plus the relevant HLA.

The CDR3 has 16 residues. CDR1 MGHRA and CDR2 YSYEKL come from the germline V gene. The ends were cut back, 0 bases at V and 4 bases at J, with 15 bases in the middle. As for this clonotype: Its specificity is unknown.

TCRdb reanalysed the reads using MiXCR and keeps one entry per CDR3 protein. The sample includes over 45,000 distinct CDR3 sequences, roughly 20% of them seen just once. The chain has TRBV4-1 and TRBJ1-1; D may be TRBD1 (6 bases). Material: CD8+ T cells from cultured PBMCs, obtained from culture after CMV antigen stimulation. The source of this sequence is a human donor in good health (CMV status not recorded). Some clones in this sample may be carry-over from other donors' samples. The DNA for the CDR3 is TGCGCCAGCAGCCAAGAATTTATGGGCAGGGGCACTGAAGCTTTCTTT. This sequence encodes CASSQEFMGRGTEAFF.